Each of the 30 T cell receptor beta chains below was sequenced from the same sample in a study of shared clonotypes between healthy human individuals. Sequencing was performed with immunoSEQ multiplex PCR; in TCRdb, only in-frame clones are kept and a portion is missing. The repertoire holds some 1,100,000 clones, with about four fifths as singletons. The sample was memory CD4+ T cells from PBMCs. The subset here: CD45RA-negative fraction. All receptors come from a man aged 18 to 30 in good health. Some clones in this sample may be carry-over from other donors' samples.

J is TRBJ2-3 and V is TRBV2, with TRBD1 as a possible D gene (6 bases). The CDR3 is 12 residues long. CDR1 is SNHLY and CDR2 is FYNNEI in the germline V gene. V lost 6 bases and J 3 bases, leaving 7 bases between the germline ends. The CDR3 here is CASSTGTDTQYF. CDR3 bases: TGTGCCAGCAGCACAGGGACAGATACGCAGTATTTT. The variable domain in full, with the rest retrieved from reference TRBV2 and TRBJ2-3, is EPEVTQTPSHQVTQMGQEVILRCVPISNHLYFYWYRQILGQKVEFLVSFYNNEISEKSEIFDDQFSVERPDGSNFTLKIRSTKLEDSAMYFCASSTGTDTQYFGPGTRLTVL.

CDR3 sequence: CASSPHGGVLSTNEKLFF. CDR3 bases: TGTGCCAGCAGCCCCCACGGCGGCGTCCTTTCAACTAATGAAAAACTGTTTTTT. The chain links TRBV9 to TRBJ1-4, with D unresolved. Trimming took off 4 bases at V and 0 bases at J, with 19 bases between the two ends. Germline V gene sequence: CDR1 SGDLS, CDR2 YYNGEE. The length of the CDR3 is 18 residues.

To note about this clone: Other DNA sequences of this sample code for an identical CDR3. This sequence joins TRBV7-2 and TRBJ1-2; 7 positions match TRBD1. V shed 0 bases and J 2 bases; nucleotides not matched to a gene: 3. Germline V lookup: CDR1 SGHTA, CDR2 FQGNSA. This CDR3 region has 15 residues. The CDR3 protein is CASSLAGQLNYGYTF. The CDR3 nucleotides read TGTGCCAGCAGCTTAGCGGGACAGCTAAACTATGGCTACACCTTC.

V and J are TRBV30 and TRBJ2-1; 12 bases are a match to TRBD2. Losses at the gene ends were 0 bases for V and 4 bases for J; bases not matched to a gene: 1. CDR3 length: 15 residues. CDR1 is GTSNPN, CDR2 SVGIG, per germline (reference sequence). CDR3 nucleotide sequence: TGTGCCTGGAGTGTAGGGACTAGCGGGTACAATGAGCAGTTCTTC. The encoded protein is CAWSVGTSGYNEQFF. The whole variable domain, remainder taken from reference TRBV30 and TRBJ2-1, is SQTIHQWPATLVQPVGSPLSLECTVEGTSNPNLYWYRQAAGRGLQLLFYSVGIGQISSEVPQNLSASRPQDRQFILSSKKLLLSDSGFYLCAWSVGTSGYNEQFFGPGTRLTVL.

This clone occurred a few times. The chain employs TRBV7-3 and TRBJ2-2; no firm D call. CDR3 length: 14 residues. The germline V gene encodes CDR1 SGHTA and CDR2 FQGTGA. With 5 bases removed from V and 4 bases from J, the gap between germline ends came to 11 bases. DNA for the CDR3: TGTGCCAGCAGCCGCCGCCCGGGCACCGGGGAGCTGTTTTTT. Translated: CASSRRPGTGELFF.

This sequence joins TRBV6-1 and TRBJ2-3; D may be TRBD1 (5 bases). CDR3 length: 16 amino acids. V lost 2 bases, J lost 3 bases, and 15 bases lay in between. CDR1 is MNHNS, CDR2 SASEGT, per germline. The CDR3 sequence is CASSELPISGTDTQYF. CDR3 nucleotide sequence: TGTGCCAGCAGTGAACTTCCGATCTCAGGGACAGATACGCAGTATTTT.

Details on this clone: A far larger clone is one base from this, pointing to a likely read error. The chain is built from TRBV5-6 and TRBJ2-7; D remains ambiguous. Per germline, CDR1 SGHDT and CDR2 YYEEEE. This CDR3 spans 13 amino acids. The DNA for the CDR3 is TGTGCCGGCAGCCCTGGACCTTTATACGAGCAGTACTTC. Translation: CAGSPGPLYEQYF.

The V and J genes are TRBV5-1 and TRBJ2-7, with D perhaps TRBD1 or TRBD2 (5 bases each). This CDR3 contains 15 residues. Germline V CDR1 and CDR2: SGHRS, YFSETQ. V was clipped by 0 bases and J by 1 base, with 11 bases between them. CDR3 sequence reads: CASSLGGTHSYEQYF. The CDR3 DNA sequence: TGCGCCAGCAGCTTGGGAGGGACGCATTCCTACGAGCAGTACTTC.

The chain recombines TRBV27 with TRBJ2-7; 8 bases fit TRBD2. CDR1 is MNHEY, CDR2 SMNVEV, per germline (reference sequence). J lost 1 base, V lost 4 bases, and 9 bases had no gene match. This CDR3 spans 16 amino acids. CDR3 in DNA: TGTGCCAGCAGTTCCCCCGGGCAGCGGGGGTCCTACGAGCAGTACTTC. Translated: CASSSPGQRGSYEQYF.

As to this clone: In the same sample, other DNA sequences code for this CDR3. The V call is TRBV10-3, the J call TRBJ1-1; D perhaps matches TRBD1 (5 bases). This CDR3 contains 14 residues. V was trimmed by 3 bases and J by 2 bases, leaving 10 bases between them. The germline V gene has CDR1 ENHRY and CDR2 SYGVKD. CDR3: CAISERDVNTEAFF. Written as DNA, the CDR3 is TGTGCCATCAGTGAACGGGACGTAAACACTGAAGCTTTCTTT.

This clone was seen a few times. For the CDR3, the DNA is TGTGCCAGCAGTTACGCCCGCGAAAAACTGTTTTTT. This encodes CASSYAREKLFF. This chain uses TRBV6-6 with TRBJ1-4; D is uncertain. This CDR3 spans 12 amino acids. Germline CDR1 reads MNHNY; CDR2 reads SVGAGI (reference sequence). V lost 2 bases to trimming and J lost 8 bases, with 6 bases between them.

The V gene is TRBV5-1, the J gene TRBJ2-1; D gene ambiguous. Trimming removed 4 bases at V and 6 bases at J, with 20 bases between. This CDR3 is built from 16 residues. From germline, CDR1 is SGHRS and CDR2 YFSETQ. The CDR3 region is CASSPRYVRTGNEQFF. Written as DNA, the CDR3 is TGCGCCAGCAGCCCCCGCTACGTTCGGACCGGCAATGAGCAGTTCTTC. The full variable domain, in which reference TRBV5-1 and TRBJ2-1 provide the parts outside the CDR3, is KAGVTQTPRYLIKTRGQQVTLSCSPISGHRSVSWYQQTPGQGLQFLFEYFSETQRNKGNFPGRFSGRQFSNSRSEMNVSTLELGDSALYLCASSPRYVRTGNEQFFGPGTRLTVL.

The rearrangement links TRBV4-3 to TRBJ1-4; D unresolved. This CDR3 region has 16 residues. With 6 bases removed from V and 7 bases from J, the gap between germline ends came to 21 bases. Per germline, CDR1 LGHNA and CDR2 YSLEER. The CDR3 is CASSRSAGLVGEKLFF. The CDR3 DNA reads as TGCGCCAGCAGTCGATCAGCCGGGTTAGTTGGTGAAAAACTGTTTTTT.

This clone was counted many times. The rearrangement joins TRBV19 to TRBJ2-3; 7 bases align to TRBD2. The CDR3 covers 15 residues. The germline gives CDR1 LNHDA, CDR2 SQIVND (reference sequence). Trimming at V came to 5 bases and at J to 4 bases, leaving 9 bases not matched to a gene. The CDR3 sequence: CASSLAARGPDTQYF. CDR3 sequence (DNA): TGTGCCAGTAGTCTAGCGGCCCGTGGGCCAGATACGCAGTATTTT.

The chain combines TRBV7-9 with TRBJ1-4, with 12 positions matching TRBD1. V dropped 5 bases and J dropped 8; count of bases not matched to a gene: 6. The germline V gene has CDR1 SEHNR and CDR2 FQNEAQ (reference sequence). The CDR3 loop spans 15 amino acids. CDR3 sequence reads: CASSKTGTGGEKLFF. The CDR3 nucleotides read TGTGCCAGCAGCAAAACCGGGACAGGGGGCGAAAAACTGTTTTTT.

As concerns this clone: This same CDR3 is encoded by further DNA sequences in the sample. V is TRBV5-1 and J is TRBJ2-7; D call uncertain. The CDR3 covers 12 residues. Per germline, CDR1 SGHRS and CDR2 YFSETQ. Trimming cost V 3 bases and J 0 bases, with 4 bases left between them. The CDR3 here is CASSSDSYEQYF. The DNA of the CDR3 is TGCGCCAGCAGCTCGGACTCCTACGAGCAGTACTTC. Full variable domain (outside the CDR3, taken from reference TRBV5-1 and TRBJ2-7): KAGVTQTPRYLIKTRGQQVTLSCSPISGHRSVSWYQQTPGQGLQFLFEYFSETQRNKGNFPGRFSGRQFSNSRSEMNVSTLELGDSALYLCASSSDSYEQYFGPGTRLTVT.

CDR3 residues: CASSLQILTEAFF. CDR3 DNA: TGTGCCAGCAGTCTCCAGATCTTAACTGAAGCTTTCTTT. The chain combines TRBV28 with TRBJ1-1; D is unresolved. Germline CDR1 MDHEN, CDR2 SYDVKM. V dropped 5 bases and J dropped 5 bases, with 12 bases sitting between them. This CDR3 contains 13 residues. Complete variable domain (other parts from reference TRBV28 and TRBJ1-1): DVKVTQSSRYLVKRTGEKVFLECVQDMDHENMFWYRQDPGLGLRLIYFSYDVKMKEKGDIPEGYSVSREKKERFSLILESASTNQTSMYLCASSLQILTEAFFGQGTRLTVV.

This rearrangement joins TRBV7-9 to TRBJ2-7; the D gene is possibly TRBD1 (5 bases). Trimming removed 5 bases at V and 4 bases at J, with 15 bases between. The CDR3 loop spans 14 amino acids. Germline V lookup: CDR1 SEHNR, CDR2 FQNEAQ (reference sequence). Here the CDR3 DNA reads TGTGCCAGCAGCCCCCGTTACGACAGATACGAGCAGTACTTC. It specifies CASSPRYDRYEQYF.

V is TRBV7-2 and J is TRBJ2-3; D gene unclear. In germline, CDR1 is SGHTA, CDR2 FQGNSA. The V and J ends lost 2 bases and 8 bases respectively, with 11 bases between them. The length of the CDR3 is 13 residues. The CDR3 DNA reads as TGTGCCAGCAGCTTACGTCGCGGTGGTACGCAGTATTTT. It encodes CASSLRRGGTQYF.

The V and J genes are TRBV11-2 and TRBJ2-1; 8 nucleotides line up with TRBD2. This CDR3 spans 14 amino acids. Germline-derived CDR1 and CDR2 are SGHAT and FQNNGV. Trimming took 2 bases from V and 7 from J; bases not matched to a gene: 4. The CDR3 DNA sequence: TGTGCCAGCAGCTTAACGACGGGAGGGAATGAGCAGTTCTTC. Amino acid sequence: CASSLTTGGNEQFF.

The CDR3 bases are TGTGCCAGCAGTTTCGGCCGCGTGGTTCAGCCCCAGCATTTT. This translates into CASSFGRVVQPQHF. This chain uses TRBV28 with TRBJ1-5; D not certain. Germline V gene lookup returns CDR1 MDHEN and CDR2 SYDVKM. This CDR3 is 14 amino acids long. V was pared by 3 bases and J by 6 bases, with 12 bases between.

V usage is TRBV7-9 and J usage is TRBJ1-1, with D possibly matching TRBD1 (5 bases). Trimming pared 5 bases from V and 1 base from J, leaving 11 bases between. Germline lookup yields CDR1 SEHNR and CDR2 FQNEAQ (reference sequence). The CDR3 is 14 amino acids. In DNA, the CDR3 is TGTGCCAGCAGCCGCGGGACGGAGAACACTGAAGCTTTCTTT. It specifies CASSRGTENTEAFF.

The count of this clone is one. The chain carries TRBV2 and TRBJ1-4; D is ambiguous. This CDR3 contains 16 residues. V lost 5 bases and J lost 0, with 13 bases in between. Germline V gene data show CDR1 as SNHLY and CDR2 as FYNNEI. The CDR3 DNA reads as TGTGCCAGCAGTCGGGAACAGATTACAACTAATGAAAAACTGTTTTTT. It encodes CASSREQITTNEKLFF. Looking up the rest from reference TRBV2 and TRBJ1-4 gives the full variable domain: EPEVTQTPSHQVTQMGQEVILRCVPISNHLYFYWYRQILGQKVEFLVSFYNNEISEKSEIFDDQFSVERPDGSNFTLKIRSTKLEDSAMYFCASSREQITTNEKLFFGSGTQLSVL.

J is TRBJ2-2 and V is TRBV7-3, with D possibly TRBD1 on 5 matching bases. The CDR3 extends over 14 amino acids. Trimming took off 3 bases at V and 2 bases at J, with 7 bases between the two ends. Germline V lookup: CDR1 SGHTA, CDR2 FQGTGA. The CDR3 here is CASSFRVNTGELFF. The CDR3 DNA reads TGTGCCAGCAGCTTCAGGGTCAACACCGGGGAGCTGTTTTTT.

The chain recombines TRBV6-1 with TRBJ1-1; TRBD1 might be the D (5 bases). CDR1 is MNHNS and CDR2 is SASEGT in the germline V gene. Trimming cost V 3 bases and J 3 bases, with 11 bases left between them. This CDR3 contains 14 residues. The CDR3 spells CASSDNQGYTEAFF. The CDR3 coding sequence is TGTGCCAGCAGTGATAATCAGGGATACACTGAAGCTTTCTTT.

This rearrangement joins TRBV18 to TRBJ1-4; 7 bases map to TRBD1. Germline CDR1 KGHSH, CDR2 LQKENI. CDR3 size: 15 residues. V was pared by 4 bases and J by 4 bases, with 6 bases of the junction left unmatched. In DNA, the CDR3 is TGTGCCAGCTCACGGTCAGGGGGACTTAATGAAAAACTGTTTTTT. As protein: CASSRSGGLNEKLFF.

V usage is TRBV30 and J usage is TRBJ2-7; possible D gene TRBD1, 5 bases. The CDR3 is made up of 12 amino acids. Trimming stripped 5 bases from V and 5 bases from J, with 13 bases between. From germline, CDR1 is GTSNPN and CDR2 SVGIG (reference sequence). The CDR3 protein is CAWAQGSDEQYF. In DNA, the CDR3 is TGTGCCTGGGCTCAGGGATCCGACGAGCAGTACTTC.

This chain uses TRBV10-3 with TRBJ1-1; TRBD1 aligns across 8 bases. Germline CDR1 is ENHRY and CDR2 is SYGVKD. The CDR3 totals 16 residues. The trim removed 6 bases at V and 5 bases at J, leaving 14 bases unmatched. The CDR3 region has the DNA TGTGCCATCAGCTGGGCCCCGGCAGGGGGCCGGACTGAAGCTTTCTTT. It translates to CAISWAPAGGRTEAFF.

J is TRBJ1-1 and V is TRBV9; 9 bases map to TRBD1. The germline CDR1 and CDR2 sequences are SGDLS and YYNGEE. There are 14 residues in the CDR3. The trim removed 4 bases at V and 5 bases at J, leaving 6 bases unmatched. The CDR3 spells CASSQTGGQTEAFF. The CDR3 nucleotides are TGTGCCAGCAGCCAAACAGGGGGCCAGACTGAAGCTTTCTTT.

The J gene is TRBJ2-1, the V gene TRBV19; D uncertain. Germline loops: CDR1 LNHDA, CDR2 SQIVND (reference sequence). V lost 6 bases to trimming and J lost 0 bases, with 12 bases between them. The CDR3 sequence is 15 residues long. The CDR3: CASSKTSSSYNEQFF. CDR3 nucleotide sequence: TGTGCCAGTAGCAAAACTTCAAGCTCCTACAATGAGCAGTTCTTC. Combining the CDR3 with reference TRBV19 and TRBJ2-1 gives the whole variable domain DGGITQSPKYLFRKEGQNVTLSCEQNLNHDAMYWYRQDPGQGLRLIYYSQIVNDFQKGDIAEGYSVSREKKESFPLTVTSAQKNPTAFYLCASSKTSSSYNEQFFGPGTRLTVL.